This TCR beta chain appears in the sequencing data of a study of glioma-infiltrating T cells. The ends lost 6 bases at V and 3 bases at J; junction bases unmatched: 8. The germline V gene has CDR1 MNHEY and CDR2 SVGEGT. The CDR3 is made up of 15 amino acids. Findings and limits, study-wide: Very few CDR3 sequences were shared between tissue and blood.

The iRepertoire nested amplicon-rescue multiplex PCR amplified TCR alpha and beta CDR3s from RNA. Input was 100-400 ng of tissue mRNA or PBMC total RNA. MiXCR, run by TCRdb on the multiplex PCR reads, gives a single entry per CDR3 protein. The table has around 180,000 distinct CDR3 sequences, roughly 45% seen once; the top ten hold 5.2%. For this clonotype: The antigen remains undetermined.

Sequenced input: glioma tissue, nonneoplastic brain tissue, or PBMCs (not recorded which). The sequence was collected from a human donor with low-grade glioma or glioblastoma, undergoing nonglioma brain surgery, or in good health (not recorded which). This chain connects TRBV6-2 or TRBV6-3 to TRBJ2-7; 10 nucleotides agree with TRBD1. The CDR3, as DNA: TGTGCCAGCAGGAATGGGACAGGGGACCACTACGAGCAGTACTTC. Translating it yields CASRNGTGDHYEQYF.